This passage covers 18 T cell receptor beta chains from one sample sequenced in a study of cytomegalovirus exposure and HLA in healthy donors (TCRdb year 2017). Library preparation used the immunoSEQ multiplex PCR assay. For the multiplex PCR, a mixture combining 60 forward primers for TCR Vbeta segments and 13 reverse primers for TCR Jbeta segments was used. TCRdb obtained this table from immuneACCESS and retained in-frame rearrangements with V and J assigned. These tables miss some clones; where compared with another copy, unresolved V genes account for less than half of the shortfall, and the remainder is unexplained. This sample lists around 150,000 clones; 55% to 80% were detected once. The ten largest clones take up approximately 6.5% of the sample. Specimen: PBMCs. These receptors all stem from a woman aged 55 to 70 in good health and CMV-seropositive.

The gene calls are TRBV5-1 and TRBJ2-7; no definite D call. V was clipped by 4 bases and J by 6 bases, with 17 bases between them. The CDR3 consists of 14 residues. Germline V lookup: CDR1 SGHRS, CDR2 YFSETQ. The CDR3 loop is CASSLSPGQTEQYF. The CDR3 DNA follows: TGCGCCAGCAGCCTCTCCCCTGGGCAGACCGAGCAGTACTTC. The full variable domain, in which reference TRBV5-1 and TRBJ2-7 provide the parts outside the CDR3, is KAGVTQTPRYLIKTRGQQVTLSCSPISGHRSVSWYQQTPGQGLQFLFEYFSETQRNKGNFPGRFSGRQFSNSRSEMNVSTLELGDSALYLCASSLSPGQTEQYFGPGTRLTVT.

The V call is TRBV7-6, the J call TRBJ2-5; 7 bases are a match to TRBD1. CDR3 length equals 16 residues. The V segment lost 1 base and the J segment 4 bases; nucleotides outside the gene matches: 9. Germline CDR1 SGHVS, CDR2 FNYEAQ. DNA for the CDR3: TGTGCCAGCAGCTTAGAAAAGGGGGCAACAGGAGAGACCCAGTACTTC. Protein product: CASSLEKGATGETQYF.

The gene calls are TRBV28 and TRBJ2-5; D is ambiguous. The tail of the sequence fits TRBJ2-7 better, so the J call may be wrong. The CDR3 is 14 residues long. Germline CDR1 reads MDHEN; CDR2 reads SYDVKM. CDR3 DNA: TGTGCCAGCACCCCCCAACCCGTTCCCTACGAGCAGTACTTC. Encoded protein: CASTPQPVPYEQYF.

This clone appeared a few times. The genes are TRBV19 and TRBJ1-5; the D is unclear. V lost 3 bases, J lost 3 bases, and 21 bases lay in between. CDR3 length: 18 amino acids. CDR1 is LNHDA, CDR2 SQIVND, per germline (reference sequence). CDR3: CASSIEGWAPRPNQPQHF. The CDR3 bases are TGTGCCAGTAGTATCGAGGGTTGGGCACCTCGGCCCAATCAGCCCCAGCATTTT.

This chain joins TRBV7-3 and TRBJ2-7, with 9 positions matching TRBD2. The V gene end was trimmed by 5 bases and the J gene end by 4 bases; junction bases not matched to a gene: 3. The CDR3 length is 13 residues. Germline CDR1 SGHTA, CDR2 FQGTGA. The CDR3 coding sequence is TGTGCCAGCAGCCCAGCGGGAGGTTACGAGCAGTACTTC. The encoded protein is CASSPAGGYEQYF.

There are a few counts of this clone. This sequence joins TRBV7-3 and TRBJ2-1, with TRBD2 matching 9 bases. CDR1 SGHTA and CDR2 FQGTGA come from the germline V gene. The V segment lost 1 base and the J segment 9 bases; nucleotides outside the gene matches: 7. This CDR3 spans 15 amino acids. CDR3 sequence reads: CASSLNSGRRGEQFF. CDR3 nucleotide sequence: TGTGCCAGCAGCTTAAATAGCGGGAGACGAGGTGAGCAGTTCTTC.

There are a few counts of this clone. The chain recombines TRBV28 with TRBJ2-5; D possibly corresponds to TRBD1 (6 bases). The CDR3 has 14 amino acids. Deletions cut 7 bases from V and 5 bases from J, with 17 bases between. In germline, CDR1 is MDHEN, CDR2 SYDVKM. CDR3: CASTDGRGGETQYF. Here the CDR3 DNA reads TGTGCCAGCACGGACGGCCGAGGGGGTGAGACCCAGTACTTC.

The chain is built from TRBV28 and TRBJ2-7; 8 bases align to TRBD1. CDR3 length equals 16 residues. Germline loops: CDR1 MDHEN, CDR2 SYDVKM. With 4 bases clipped from V and 4 bases from J, the junction kept 12 bases outside the gene matches. The CDR3 here is CASSSQGRDRHYEQYF. The CDR3, as DNA: TGTGCCAGCAGTTCCCAAGGCCGGGACAGGCATTACGAGCAGTACTTC.

The V call is TRBV4-2, the J call TRBJ1-3, with a tentative D call TRBD1 (5 bases). Deletions cut 1 base from V and 2 bases from J, with 18 bases between. Germline CDR1 reads LGHNA; CDR2 reads YNFKEQ. The CDR3 is 18 residues long. CDR3 nucleotides: TGTGCCAGCAGCCAAGTGGAAGGAGGGGAATGGCCTGGAAACACCATATATTTT. It yields the protein CASSQVEGGEWPGNTIYF.

The chain employs TRBV29-1 and TRBJ2-3; 7 nucleotides match TRBD2. After removal of 3 bases from V and 13 bases from J, the junction contained 7 bases not matched to a gene. Germline V CDR1 and CDR2: SQVTM, ANQGSEA. The CDR3 extends over 11 amino acids. CDR3 sequence: CSVDQSGKKYF. The CDR3, as DNA: TGCAGCGTTGACCAGAGCGGGAAAAAGTATTTT.

V usage is TRBV5-4 and J usage is TRBJ1-1; TRBD1 agrees at 9 bases. The V and J ends lost 3 bases and 1 base, in that order; junction bases with no gene match: 1. The germline V gene encodes CDR1 SGHNT and CDR2 YYREEE (reference sequence). The CDR3 has 14 amino acids. The CDR3 DNA sequence: TGTGCCAGCAGCTGGGGACAGGGGAACACTGAAGCTTTCTTT. It codes for CASSWGQGNTEAFF.

This chain uses TRBV19 with TRBJ1-5, with 8 bases lining up with TRBD1. The CDR3 is 19 amino acids. CDR1 and CDR2 (germline): LNHDA, SQIVND (reference sequence). V gave up 7 bases and J gave up 0 bases; unmatched junction bases: 17. The CDR3 sequence: CASTPTGTGPIHSNQPQHF. The CDR3 DNA reads TGTGCCAGTACTCCCACCGGGACAGGCCCTATTCATAGCAATCAGCCCCAGCATTTT.

On this clone: One end of the junction fails to match germline, which may point to a read error. The chain is built from TRBV13 and TRBJ1-5; 7 bases match TRBD1. Germline V CDR1 and CDR2: PRHDT, FYEKMQ (reference sequence). The CDR3 length is 15 residues. DNA for the CDR3: TGTGCCAACAGCTTCAGACAGGGTGGGGGTCAGCCCCAGCATTTT. Protein sequence: CANSFRQGGGQPQHF.

The chain is built from TRBV6-5 and TRBJ2-3; TRBD2 is a possible D gene (5 bases). The CDR3 length is 13 residues. Germline values: CDR1 MNHEY, CDR2 SVGAGI. Trimming pared 11 bases from V and 3 bases from J, leaving 15 bases between. In nucleotides, the CDR3 is TGTGCCGGCACCCACGGGGTGACAGATACGCAGTATTTT. Translating it yields CAGTHGVTDTQYF.

The rearrangement links TRBV7-9 to TRBJ1-1; 7 bases align to TRBD1. The CDR3 is 14 residues long. Germline loops: CDR1 SEHNR, CDR2 FQNEAQ (reference sequence). V shed 2 bases, J shed 8 bases, and the junction held 8 bases outside the gene matches. CDR3 protein: CASSLFEGASEAFF. In DNA, the CDR3 is TGTGCCAGCAGCTTATTTGAGGGGGCATCCGAAGCTTTCTTT.

The count of this clone is one. The V call is TRBV9, the J call TRBJ2-5; TRBD2 agrees at 13 bases. Trimming took 1 base from V and 3 from J; bases not matched to a gene: 3. Germline CDR1 SGDLS, CDR2 YYNGEE. The CDR3 contains 16 residues. CDR3 loop: CASSVLGTSGEETQYF. CDR3 nucleotides: TGTGCCAGCAGCGTACTGGGGACTAGCGGGGAAGAGACCCAGTACTTC.

This clone came up a few times. The chain employs TRBV7-9 and TRBJ1-3; 9 bases are a match to TRBD1. The V gene end was trimmed by 5 bases and the J gene end by 0 bases; junction bases not matched to a gene: 5. This CDR3 has 16 residues. The germline CDR1 and CDR2 sequences are SEHNR and FQNEAQ (reference sequence). The CDR3 bases are TGTGCCAGCAGCGCCGACAGGGGGAGCTCTGGAAACACCATATATTTT. Residues: CASSADRGSSGNTIYF. Together with reference TRBV7-9 and TRBJ1-3, the CDR3 gives the full variable domain: DTGVSQNPRHKITKRGQNVTFRCDPISEHNRLYWYRQTLGQGPEFLTYFQNEAQLEKSRLLSDRFSAERPKGSFSTLEIQRTEQGDSAMYLCASSADRGSSGNTIYFGEGSWLTVV.

The V and J genes are TRBV5-6 and TRBJ2-3; TRBD1 is a possible D gene (5 bases). Germline V gene sequence: CDR1 SGHDT, CDR2 YYEEEE. V dropped 4 bases and J dropped 1 base, with 22 bases sitting between them. CDR3 length: 18 amino acids. This CDR3 is CASSIYTANRRRTDTQYF. The CDR3 DNA is TGTGCCAGCAGCATCTACACCGCTAACAGGCGCCGCACAGATACGCAGTATTTT. The variable domain in full, completed from reference TRBV5-6 and TRBJ2-3, reads DAGVTQSPTHLIKTRGQQVTLRCSPKSGHDTVSWYQQALGQGPQFIFQYYEEEERQRGNFPDRFSGHQFPNYSSELNVNALLLGDSALYLCASSIYTANRRRTDTQYFGPGTRLTVL.